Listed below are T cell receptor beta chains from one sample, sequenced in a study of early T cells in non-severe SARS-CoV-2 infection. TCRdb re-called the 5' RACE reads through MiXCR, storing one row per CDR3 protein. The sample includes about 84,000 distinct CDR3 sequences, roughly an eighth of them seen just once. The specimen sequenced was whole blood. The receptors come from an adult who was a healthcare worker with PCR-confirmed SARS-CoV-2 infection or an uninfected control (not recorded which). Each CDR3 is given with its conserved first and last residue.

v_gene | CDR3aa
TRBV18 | CASSSRITGELFF
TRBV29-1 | CSVAGTGREQYF
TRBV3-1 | CASGAYSLNEQFF
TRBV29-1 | CSVEGSHKNTEAFF
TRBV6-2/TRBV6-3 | CASRSPGQGDISPLHF
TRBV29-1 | CSVELNRDNEQFF
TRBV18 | CASSPAGVRETQYF
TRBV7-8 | CASSIDPPRSGRTQYF
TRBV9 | CASSVVGTSGETSYEQYF
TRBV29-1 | CSARAQGAMTEAFF
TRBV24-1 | CATSAKFPSGANVLTF
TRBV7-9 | CASSLAGAPEAFF
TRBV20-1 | CSAAKDSPYEQYF
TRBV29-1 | CSVAGRFYDGYTF
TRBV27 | CASSPTAGYGYTF
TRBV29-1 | CSVDEGGTDTQYF
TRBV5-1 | CASSPRPSSGGHANTGELFF
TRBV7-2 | CASSSGLAGLYEQYF
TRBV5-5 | CASSLRDGNQPQHF
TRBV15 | CATSRPGGSPNDEQFF
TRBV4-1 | CASSQDFGGPGRGYTF
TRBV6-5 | CASSYSQGLYTEAFF
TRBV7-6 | CASSPGNSNSNQPQHF
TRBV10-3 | CATSRGDQPQHF
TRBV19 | CATKGQGYNYGYTF
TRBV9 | CASSVRDRTLGNEQFF
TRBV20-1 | CSASGWDTQYF
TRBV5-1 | CASSLAFAGAADTQYF
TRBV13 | CASSRFLPNTEAFF
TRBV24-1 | CATSVGGRSEQFF
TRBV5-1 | CASSFASSGQGLKLYGYTF
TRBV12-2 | CASLPSQGYEQYF
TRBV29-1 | CSVLPRRGQGALDEQFF
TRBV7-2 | CASRSGQRTGELFF
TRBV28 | CASSPETGWTEAFF
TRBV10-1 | CASSERFPDTQYF
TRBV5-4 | CASSPRPTLNTEALF
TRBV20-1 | CSARQRDKHYEQYF
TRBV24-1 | CATSGDHSYNEQFF
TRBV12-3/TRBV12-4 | CASRRDGEQFF
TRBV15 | CATSSGRNYGYTF
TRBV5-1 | CASSLEETQYF
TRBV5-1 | CASSLAGDNSYEQYF
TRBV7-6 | CASSLYGLANEQFF
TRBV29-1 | CSVEGRGTGKARFEQYF
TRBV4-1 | CASSQVGVSENTIYF
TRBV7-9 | CASSPTAVQPQHF
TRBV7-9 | CASHRGREKLFF
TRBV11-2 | CASSLTSGTGSLGEQFF
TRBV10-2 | CASSHSGDQPQHF